These 25 T cell receptor beta chains share one sample of origin, sequenced in a study of cytomegalovirus exposure and HLA in healthy donors. It was with 60 Vbeta and 13 Jbeta primers that the PCR ran. Produced via immunoSEQ multiplex PCR; TCRdb's table is partial and in-frame only. The sample comprises about 140,000 clones, approximately 79% of which are singletons, and roughly 0.87% rests with the top ten. Sequencing was done on a sample of PBMCs. Source of these receptors: a man between 18 and 35 years old in good health and CMV-seronegative.

The rearrangement joins TRBV2 to TRBJ2-7, with TRBD2 as a possible D gene (5 bases). CDR3 length: 12 amino acids. V dropped 6 bases and J dropped 3 bases, with 9 bases sitting between them. Germline V gives CDR1 SNHLY, CDR2 FYNNEI. CDR3 region: CASREDNYEQYF. The CDR3, as DNA: TGTGCCAGCAGGGAGGATAACTACGAGCAGTACTTC.

This clone was seen a handful of times. In DNA, the CDR3 is TGCGCCAGCAGCCAAGTTGGCAACTACAATGAGCAGTTCTTC. Its protein is CASSQVGNYNEQFF. The chain has TRBV4-1 and TRBJ2-1; D is uncertain. The V end was cut by 1 base, the J end by 3 bases, with 7 bases between. Germline V gives CDR1 MGHRA, CDR2 YSYEKL. This CDR3 comprises 14 residues.

The gene calls are TRBV19 and TRBJ2-7; 9 bases map to TRBD1. The germline V gene has CDR1 LNHDA and CDR2 SQIVND (reference sequence). Unmatched junction bases numbered 7, after V lost 3 bases and J lost 10 bases. The CDR3 sequence is 13 residues long. The CDR3 is CASSMGQGPPQYF. CDR3 DNA: TGTGCCAGTAGTATGGGACAGGGACCCCCCCAGTACTTC. Combining the CDR3 with reference TRBV19 and TRBJ2-7 gives the whole variable domain DGGITQSPKYLFRKEGQNVTLSCEQNLNHDAMYWYRQDPGQGLRLIYYSQIVNDFQKGDIAEGYSVSREKKESFPLTVTSAQKNPTAFYLCASSMGQGPPQYFGPGTRLTVT.

This chain links TRBV30 with TRBJ1-2; 7 nucleotides match TRBD1. V trimming: 2 bases; J trimming: 4 bases; junction bases outside the gene matches: 10. CDR1 and CDR2 from the germline V gene are GTSNPN and SVGIG (reference sequence). This CDR3 comprises 15 residues. CDR3 sequence (DNA): TGTGCCTGGAGTACCCCGGCAGGGGGTAGCTATGGCTACACCTTC. Its translation is CAWSTPAGGSYGYTF.

This clone was detected only a few times. The chain uses TRBV6-6 and TRBJ2-2, with a weak D call TRBD1 (5 bases). Trimming left V 4 bases short and J 1 base short, with 10 bases between. This CDR3 has 15 amino acids. Germline V gene lookup returns CDR1 MNHNY and CDR2 SVGAGI (reference sequence). The CDR3 is CASSLLGENTGELFF. The CDR3 region has the DNA TGTGCCAGCAGTTTGTTAGGGGAGAACACCGGGGAGCTGTTTTTT.

In DNA form, the CDR3 reads TGTGCCAGCAGCTTAGCGGAGGGGTACAACTATGGCTACACCTTC. As protein: CASSLAEGYNYGYTF. V gene TRBV7-9 combines with J gene TRBJ1-2; TRBD1 is a possible D gene (5 bases). Per the germline V gene, CDR1 is SEHNR and CDR2 is FQNEAQ (reference sequence). The CDR3 contains 15 residues. Trimming removed 0 bases from V and 2 bases from J, with 10 bases in between.

This clone was recorded only once. The chain joins TRBV30 to TRBJ1-1, with D perhaps TRBD1 (5 bases). This CDR3 has 15 residues. Germline CDR1 is GTSNPN and CDR2 is SVGIG (reference sequence). The V end was cut by 0 bases, the J end by 5 bases, with 16 bases between. The CDR3 region is CAWSVLKGYGTEAFF. The DNA for the CDR3 is TGTGCCTGGAGTGTACTAAAGGGGTATGGGACTGAAGCTTTCTTT.

This clone was seen more than once but under ten times. The V and J genes are TRBV4-2 and TRBJ2-6, with a weak D call TRBD1 (6 bases). This CDR3 spans 17 amino acids. Trimming cost V 0 bases and J 4 bases, with 13 bases left between them. Germline CDR1 and CDR2: LGHNA and YNFKEQ. The DNA for the CDR3 is TGTGCCAGCAGCCAAGAATACAGGGTGTCAGGGGCCAACGTCCTGACTTTC. It encodes CASSQEYRVSGANVLTF.

This rearrangement joins TRBV6-5 to TRBJ1-4; D gene uncertain. The V gene's germline CDR1 is MNHEY and CDR2 SVGAGI. This CDR3 comprises 13 residues. V was clipped by 6 bases and J by 8 bases, with 13 bases between them. As DNA, the CDR3 is TGTGCCAGCAGCAAGAGGAGGAGAGAAAAACTGTTTTTT. Translated: CASSKRRREKLFF.

The genes are TRBV13 and TRBJ2-7, with 7 bases identical to TRBD1. V lost 5 bases to trimming and J lost 4 bases; unmatched junction nucleotides: 8. Germline-derived CDR1 and CDR2 are PRHDT and FYEKMQ (reference sequence). There are 14 residues in the CDR3. CDR3 nucleotide sequence: TGTGCCAGCAGCCCCGGGACAGTCGAATACGAGCAGTACTTC. Translated: CASSPGTVEYEQYF.

V is TRBV7-8 and J is TRBJ2-7; D might be TRBD2 (5 bases). The germline V and J ends were trimmed by 1 base and 5 bases, with 15 bases remaining between them. The CDR3 contains 15 residues. Germline lookup yields CDR1 SGHVS and CDR2 FQNEAQ. CDR3 nucleotides: TGTGCCAGCAGCTTAGGGGTCGCAGGACTGGACGAGCAGTACTTC. It encodes CASSLGVAGLDEQYF.

The V call is TRBV19, the J call TRBJ2-5; the match to TRBD2 covers 12 bases. Germline V gene lookup returns CDR1 LNHDA and CDR2 SQIVND (reference sequence). V lost 1 base, J lost 7 bases, and 7 bases stayed unmatched. This CDR3 comprises 16 residues. In DNA, the CDR3 is TGTGCCAGTAGTATAGCTAGCGGGGGGGTACTCGGGACCCAGTACTTC. This sequence encodes CASSIASGGVLGTQYF. The full variable domain, its missing parts supplied by reference TRBV19 and TRBJ2-5, is DGGITQSPKYLFRKEGQNVTLSCEQNLNHDAMYWYRQDPGQGLRLIYYSQIVNDFQKGDIAEGYSVSREKKESFPLTVTSAQKNPTAFYLCASSIASGGVLGTQYFGPGTRLLVL.

V and J are TRBV2 and TRBJ2-1; 10 nucleotides align to TRBD2. In germline, CDR1 is SNHLY, CDR2 FYNNEI. J gave up 1 base and V 4 bases, and 4 bases lay outside the gene matches. This CDR3 contains 16 residues. CDR3 bases: TGTGCCAGCAGTGGAAATAGCGGGGGGTCCTACAATGAGCAGTTCTTC. Translating gives CASSGNSGGSYNEQFF.

The chain couples TRBV15 to TRBJ1-6; possibly TRBD1 for D (5 bases). The germline V gene has CDR1 LNHNV and CDR2 YYDKDF (reference sequence). The ends were cut back, 0 bases at V and 11 bases at J, with 11 bases in the middle. The CDR3 is made up of 14 amino acids. CDR3 region: CATSRDRGLTPLHF. CDR3 coding DNA: TGTGCCACCAGCAGAGATCGGGGACTGACACCCCTCCACTTT.

This clone turned up a few times. An end of the junction does not agree with germline; a read error may underlie this. This chain links TRBV6-1 with TRBJ1-5, with TRBD1 as a possible D gene (6 bases). CDR1 is MNHNS and CDR2 is SASEGT in the germline V gene. The CDR3 totals 13 residues. CDR3 in amino acids: CATGRGGLQSQHF. CDR3 in DNA: TGTGCCACCGGGAGGGGGGGACTTCAGTCCCAGCATTTT.

The genes are TRBV5-8 and TRBJ2-1; maybe TRBD2 (7 bases). V was clipped by 0 bases and J by 9 bases, with 16 bases between them. Germline lookup yields CDR1 SGHTS and CDR2 YDEGEE. The CDR3 runs to 15 residues. The CDR3 here is CASSLEGGRTGEQFF. Written as DNA, the CDR3 is TGTGCCAGCAGCTTGGAGGGGGGGCGAACGGGTGAGCAGTTCTTC.

V usage is TRBV6-6 and J usage is TRBJ1-2; D unresolved. CDR1 is MNHNY, CDR2 SVGAGI, per germline (reference sequence). Trimming removed 6 bases at V and 5 bases at J, with 19 bases between. The CDR3 is made up of 15 amino acids. The CDR3 DNA is TGTGCCAGCAGCCAGCCCTCACGGCCCGGGTATGGCTACACCTTC. Amino acids: CASSQPSRPGYGYTF.

The CDR3 here is CASRLYGEQFF. As DNA, the CDR3 is TGTGCCAGCAGACTTTATGGTGAGCAGTTCTTC. The chain uses TRBV6-5 and TRBJ2-1; D call uncertain. V shed 6 bases and J shed 9 bases, with 9 bases lying between them. Germline V gene data show CDR1 as MNHEY and CDR2 as SVGAGI. CDR3 length: 11 amino acids.

This chain connects TRBV4-2 to TRBJ2-2, with 12 bases lining up with TRBD2. Germline lookup yields CDR1 LGHNA and CDR2 YNFKEQ. This CDR3 region has 19 residues. V lost 0 bases, J lost 7 bases, and 12 bases stayed unmatched. This CDR3 is CASSQDQTSGGLRSGELFF. The CDR3 coding sequence is TGTGCCAGCAGCCAAGATCAGACTAGCGGGGGTCTCCGCAGCGGGGAGCTGTTTTTT.

The chain is built from TRBV29-1 and TRBJ2-7; 9 nucleotides line up with TRBD1. Germline CDR1 is SQVTM and CDR2 is ANQGSEA. This CDR3 region has 14 residues. The V gene end was trimmed by 6 bases and the J gene end by 5 bases; junction bases not matched to a gene: 11. The CDR3 sequence is CSVQETGGRNEQYF. As DNA, the CDR3 is TGCAGCGTGCAAGAGACAGGGGGTCGGAACGAGCAGTACTTC.

The CDR3 here is CASSHQPSGTYEQYF. CDR3 bases: TGTGCCAGCAGCCACCAACCCTCCGGGACATACGAGCAGTACTTC. The chain links TRBV6-5 to TRBJ2-7; D may be TRBD1 (6 bases). With 6 bases removed from V and 4 bases from J, the gap between germline ends came to 19 bases. Germline lookup yields CDR1 MNHEY and CDR2 SVGAGI. CDR3 length: 15 amino acids.

This clone was observed a single time. V gene TRBV11-2 combines with J gene TRBJ1-2; 9 bases agree with TRBD1. The V and J ends lost 4 bases and 6 bases, in that order; junction bases with no gene match: 12. This CDR3 is built from 16 residues. Germline V gene lookup returns CDR1 SGHAT and CDR2 FQNNGV. CDR3 sequence (DNA): TGTGCCAGCAGCTCCCGGACAGGGGAGATCGGGGATGGCTACACCTTC. Translating gives CASSSRTGEIGDGYTF. Looking up the rest from reference TRBV11-2 and TRBJ1-2 gives the full variable domain: EAGVAQSPRYKIIEKRQSVAFWCNPISGHATLYWYQQILGQGPKLLIQFQNNGVVDDSQLPKDRFSAERLKGVDSTLKIQPAKLEDSAVYLCASSSRTGEIGDGYTFGSGTRLTVV.

On this clone itself: At one end the junction does not follow the germline gene, possibly because of a read error. V is TRBV7-7 and J is TRBJ2-3, with TRBD1 as a possible D gene (6 bases). This CDR3 has 15 residues. The germline V gene encodes CDR1 SSHAT and CDR2 FNYEAQ (reference sequence). CDR3 protein: CASSLGHSSTDTQYF. The CDR3 coding sequence is TGTGCTAGCAGCCTGGGACATTCTAGCACAGATACGCAGTATTTT.

CDR3 nucleotide sequence: TGTGCCAGCAGCTCAGACCTGGATGGGAGGGTGCCGGCTTTCTTT. It yields the protein CASSSDLDGRVPAFF. The chain recombines TRBV7-2 with TRBJ1-1; no reliable D call. The germline V and J ends were trimmed by 4 bases and 11 bases, with 23 bases remaining between them. The germline V gene has CDR1 SGHTA and CDR2 FQGNSA. The CDR3 runs 15 residues.

As to this clone: Other DNA sequences in the sample encode the same CDR3. The chain employs TRBV4-1 and TRBJ1-1; 11 nucleotides align to TRBD1. The CDR3 length is 15 residues. Germline CDR1 reads MGHRA; CDR2 reads YSYEKL. Trimming at V came to 6 bases and at J to 4 bases, leaving 7 bases not matched to a gene. CDR3 bases: TGCGCCAGCAGTCAACTAGGGACAGGGGGCACTGAAGCTTTCTTT. Amino acids: CASSQLGTGGTEAFF.